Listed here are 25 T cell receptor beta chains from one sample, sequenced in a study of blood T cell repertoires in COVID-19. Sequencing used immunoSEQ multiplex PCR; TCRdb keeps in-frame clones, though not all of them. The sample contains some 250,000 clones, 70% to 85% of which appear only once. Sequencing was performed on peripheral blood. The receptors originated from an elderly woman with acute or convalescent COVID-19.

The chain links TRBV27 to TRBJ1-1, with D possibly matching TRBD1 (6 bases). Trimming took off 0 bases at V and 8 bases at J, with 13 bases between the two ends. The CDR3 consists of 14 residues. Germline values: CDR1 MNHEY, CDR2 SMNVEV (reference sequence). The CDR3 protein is CASSLSGGGTEAFF. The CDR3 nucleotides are TGTGCCAGCAGTTTATCGGGAGGGGGAACCGAAGCTTTCTTT.

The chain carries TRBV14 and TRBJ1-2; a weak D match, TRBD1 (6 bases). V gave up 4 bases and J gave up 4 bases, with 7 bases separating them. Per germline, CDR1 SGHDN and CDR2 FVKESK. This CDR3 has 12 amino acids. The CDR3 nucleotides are TGTGCCAGCAGCCGACAGGTCTATGGCTACACCTTC. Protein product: CASSRQVYGYTF.

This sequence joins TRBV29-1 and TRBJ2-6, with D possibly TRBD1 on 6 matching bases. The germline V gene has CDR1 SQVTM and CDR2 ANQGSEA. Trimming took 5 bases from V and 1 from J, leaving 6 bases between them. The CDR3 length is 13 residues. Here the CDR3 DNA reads TGCAGCGTTACAGGGTCTGGGGCCAACGTCCTGACTTTC. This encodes CSVTGSGANVLTF.

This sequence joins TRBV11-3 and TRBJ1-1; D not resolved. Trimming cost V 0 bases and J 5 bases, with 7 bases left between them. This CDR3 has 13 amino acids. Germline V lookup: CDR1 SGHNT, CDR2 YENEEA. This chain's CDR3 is CASSLEADTEAFF. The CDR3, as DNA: TGTGCCAGCAGCTTAGAGGCGGATACTGAAGCTTTCTTT.

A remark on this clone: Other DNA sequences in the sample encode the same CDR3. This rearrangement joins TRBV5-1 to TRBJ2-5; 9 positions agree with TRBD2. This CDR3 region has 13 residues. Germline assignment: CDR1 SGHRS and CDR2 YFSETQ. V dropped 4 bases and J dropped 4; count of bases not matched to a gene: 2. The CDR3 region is CASSLGLAETQYF. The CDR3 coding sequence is TGCGCCAGCAGCCTGGGACTAGCAGAGACCCAGTACTTC.

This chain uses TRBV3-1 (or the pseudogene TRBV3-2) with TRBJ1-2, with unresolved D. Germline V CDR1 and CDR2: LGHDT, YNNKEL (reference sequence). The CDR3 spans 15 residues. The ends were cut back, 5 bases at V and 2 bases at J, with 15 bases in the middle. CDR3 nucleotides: TGTGCCAGCAGCTCACGAGTTGTTCCAAACTATGGCTACACCTTC. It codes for CASSSRVVPNYGYTF.

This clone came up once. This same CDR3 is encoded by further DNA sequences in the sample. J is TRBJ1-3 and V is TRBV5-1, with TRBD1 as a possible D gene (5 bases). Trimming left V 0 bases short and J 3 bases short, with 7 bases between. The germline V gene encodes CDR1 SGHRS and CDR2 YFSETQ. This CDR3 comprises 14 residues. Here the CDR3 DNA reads TGCGCCAGCAGCTTGGCAGGGCTTGGAAACACCATATATTTT. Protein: CASSLAGLGNTIYF.

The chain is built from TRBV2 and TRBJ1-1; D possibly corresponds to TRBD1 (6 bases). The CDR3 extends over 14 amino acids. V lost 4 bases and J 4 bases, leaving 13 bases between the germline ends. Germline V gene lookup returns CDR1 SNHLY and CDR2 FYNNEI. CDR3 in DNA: TGTGCCAGCAGTGTAAACAGGGCCTTCACTGAAGCTTTCTTT. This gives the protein CASSVNRAFTEAFF. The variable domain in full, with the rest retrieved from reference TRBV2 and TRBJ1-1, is EPEVTQTPSHQVTQMGQEVILRCVPISNHLYFYWYRQILGQKVEFLVSFYNNEISEKSEIFDDQFSVERPDGSNFTLKIRSTKLEDSAMYFCASSVNRAFTEAFFGQGTRLTVV.

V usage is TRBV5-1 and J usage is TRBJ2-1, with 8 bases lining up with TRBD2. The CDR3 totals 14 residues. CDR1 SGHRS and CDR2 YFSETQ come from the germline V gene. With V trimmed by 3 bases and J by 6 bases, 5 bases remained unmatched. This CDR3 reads CASSSGGSGNEQFF. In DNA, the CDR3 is TGCGCCAGCAGCTCGGGAGGGTCCGGCAATGAGCAGTTCTTC.

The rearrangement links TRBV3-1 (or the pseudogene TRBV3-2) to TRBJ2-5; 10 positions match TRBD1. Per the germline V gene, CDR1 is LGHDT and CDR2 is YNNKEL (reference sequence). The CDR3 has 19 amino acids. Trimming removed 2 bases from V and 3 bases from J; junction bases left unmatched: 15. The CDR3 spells CASSQLYRDRGAGKETQYF. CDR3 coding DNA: TGTGCCAGCAGCCAACTTTATCGGGACAGGGGAGCGGGGAAAGAGACCCAGTACTTC.

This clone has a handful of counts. The CDR3 sequence is CASSLDYPGLATQYF. Written as DNA, the CDR3 is TGTGCCAGCAGCTTGGATTACCCAGGTCTGGCGACCCAGTACTTC. The J gene is TRBJ2-5, the V gene TRBV5-5; D not resolved. This CDR3 has 15 residues. Germline V CDR1 and CDR2: SGHKS, YYEKEE (reference sequence). Trimming removed 0 bases at V and 7 bases at J, with 16 bases between.

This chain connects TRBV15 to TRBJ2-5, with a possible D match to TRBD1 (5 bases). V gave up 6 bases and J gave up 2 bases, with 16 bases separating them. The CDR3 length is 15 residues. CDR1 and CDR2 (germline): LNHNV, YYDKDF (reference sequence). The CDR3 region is CATSNYGALQETQYF. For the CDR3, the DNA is TGTGCCACCAGTAATTATGGGGCCTTACAAGAGACCCAGTACTTC.

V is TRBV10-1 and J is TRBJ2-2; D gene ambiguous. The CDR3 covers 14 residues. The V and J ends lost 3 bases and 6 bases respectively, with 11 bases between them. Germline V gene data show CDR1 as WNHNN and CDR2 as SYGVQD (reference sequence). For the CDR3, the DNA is TGCGCCAGCAGTGAAGCCCCTGCGTCCGGGGAGCTGTTTTTT. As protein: CASSEAPASGELFF.

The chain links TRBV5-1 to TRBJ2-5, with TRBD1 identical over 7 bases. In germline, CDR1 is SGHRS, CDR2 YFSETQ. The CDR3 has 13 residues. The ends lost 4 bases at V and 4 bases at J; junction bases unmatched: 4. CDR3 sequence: CASSPDRAETQYF. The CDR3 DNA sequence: TGCGCCAGCAGCCCCGACAGGGCAGAGACCCAGTACTTC.

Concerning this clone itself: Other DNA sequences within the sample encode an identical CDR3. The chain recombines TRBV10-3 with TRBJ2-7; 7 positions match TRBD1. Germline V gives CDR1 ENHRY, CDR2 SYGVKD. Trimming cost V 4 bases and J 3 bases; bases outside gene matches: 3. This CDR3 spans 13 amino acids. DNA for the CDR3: TGTGCCATCAGTGTAGACAGGGTCTACGAGCAGTACTTC. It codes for CAISVDRVYEQYF.

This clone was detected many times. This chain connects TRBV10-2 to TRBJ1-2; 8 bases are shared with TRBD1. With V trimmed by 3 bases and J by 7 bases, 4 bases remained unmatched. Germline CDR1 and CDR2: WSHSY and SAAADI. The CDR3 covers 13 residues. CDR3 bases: TGCGCCAGCAGTGACAGGGGGCGAGGTGGCTACACCTTC. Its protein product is CASSDRGRGGYTF.

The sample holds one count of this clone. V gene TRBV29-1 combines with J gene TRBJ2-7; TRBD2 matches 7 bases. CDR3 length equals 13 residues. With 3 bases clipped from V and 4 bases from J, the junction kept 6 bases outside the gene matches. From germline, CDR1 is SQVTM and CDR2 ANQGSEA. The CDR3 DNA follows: TGCAGCGTTGATTCTGCGGGAGAGTACGAGCAGTACTTC. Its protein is CSVDSAGEYEQYF.

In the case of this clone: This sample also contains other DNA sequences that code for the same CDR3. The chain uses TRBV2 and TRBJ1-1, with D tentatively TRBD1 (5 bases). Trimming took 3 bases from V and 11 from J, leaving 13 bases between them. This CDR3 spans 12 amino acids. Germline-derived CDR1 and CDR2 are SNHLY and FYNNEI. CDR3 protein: CASSEQGTEAFF. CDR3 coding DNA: TGTGCCAGCAGTGAGCAGGGTACGGAGGCTTTCTTT.

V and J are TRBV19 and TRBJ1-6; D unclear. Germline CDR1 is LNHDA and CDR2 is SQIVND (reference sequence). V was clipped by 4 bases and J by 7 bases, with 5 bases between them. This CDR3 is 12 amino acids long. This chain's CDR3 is CASSNENSPLHF. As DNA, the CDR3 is TGTGCCAGTAGTAATGAGAATTCACCCCTCCACTTT.

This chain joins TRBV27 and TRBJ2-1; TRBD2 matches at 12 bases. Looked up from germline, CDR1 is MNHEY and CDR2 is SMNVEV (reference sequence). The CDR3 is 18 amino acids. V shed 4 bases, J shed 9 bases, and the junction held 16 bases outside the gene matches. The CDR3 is CASSSQLVPSGRASEQFF. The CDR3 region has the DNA TGTGCCAGCAGTTCCCAACTGGTTCCTAGCGGGAGGGCCAGTGAGCAGTTCTTC.

CDR3 protein: CASSVLAGGGSTGELFF. Here the CDR3 DNA reads TGTGCCAGCAGCGTACTAGCGGGAGGCGGTAGCACCGGGGAGCTGTTTTTT. J is TRBJ2-2 and V is TRBV9; 11 nucleotides agree with TRBD2. There are 17 residues in the CDR3. CDR1 is SGDLS, CDR2 YYNGEE, per germline. V dropped 1 base and J dropped 4; count of bases not matched to a gene: 6.

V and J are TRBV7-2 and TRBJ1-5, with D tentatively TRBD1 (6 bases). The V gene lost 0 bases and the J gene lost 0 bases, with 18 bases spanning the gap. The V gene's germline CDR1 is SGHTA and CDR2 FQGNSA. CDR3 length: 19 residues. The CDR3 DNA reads TGTGCCAGCAGCTTAGCTACCTCACGACAGGATTATAGCAATCAGCCCCAGCATTTT. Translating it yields CASSLATSRQDYSNQPQHF.

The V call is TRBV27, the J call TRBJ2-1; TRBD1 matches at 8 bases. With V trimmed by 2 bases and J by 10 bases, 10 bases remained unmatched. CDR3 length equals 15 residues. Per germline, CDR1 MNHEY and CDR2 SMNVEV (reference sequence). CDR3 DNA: TGTGCCAGCAGTTTAGGCACCGTGACAGGGGACGAGCAGTTCTTC. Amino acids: CASSLGTVTGDEQFF.

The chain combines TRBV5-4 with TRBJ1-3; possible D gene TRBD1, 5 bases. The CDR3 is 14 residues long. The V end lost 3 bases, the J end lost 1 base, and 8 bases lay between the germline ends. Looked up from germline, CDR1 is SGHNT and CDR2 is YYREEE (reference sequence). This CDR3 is CASSWGVSGNTIYF. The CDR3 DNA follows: TGTGCCAGCAGCTGGGGGGTGTCTGGAAACACCATATATTTT.

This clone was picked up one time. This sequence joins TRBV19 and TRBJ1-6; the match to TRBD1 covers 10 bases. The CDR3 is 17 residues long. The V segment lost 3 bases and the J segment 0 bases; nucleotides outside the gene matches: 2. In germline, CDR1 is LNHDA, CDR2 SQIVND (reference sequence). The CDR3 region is CASSMRTGGSYNSPLHF. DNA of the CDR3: TGTGCCAGTAGTATGAGGACAGGGGGCTCCTATAATTCACCCCTCCACTTT.